These 9 T cell receptor beta chains were sequenced from one sample in a study of OX40 agonist ivuxolimab in advanced cancers. Only in-frame clones appear in the TCRdb table, and some are missing; sequencing was by immunoSEQ multiplex PCR. The sample records tens of thousands of clones, about 87% being singletons. The source material was CD4+ or CD8+ T cells sorted from blood, sampled in a trial of the OX40 agonist ivuxolimab. These receptors were obtained from an adult with an advanced solid tumor such as melanoma, head and neck, liver or kidney cancer.

The gene calls are TRBV10-2 and TRBJ2-3; 9 nucleotides align to TRBD2. V lost 2 bases, J lost 6 bases, and 0 bases stayed unmatched. CDR1 is WSHSY and CDR2 is SAAADI in the germline V gene. The CDR3 has 13 residues. The CDR3 spells CASSETSGDTQYF. CDR3 DNA: TGCGCCAGCAGTGAGACTAGCGGGGATACGCAGTATTTT.

The V gene is TRBV5-1, the J gene TRBJ1-4; D remains ambiguous. Germline assignment: CDR1 SGHRS and CDR2 YFSETQ. The CDR3 contains 13 residues. V was cut by 0 bases and J by 7 bases, with 7 bases left in between. The CDR3 DNA reads as TGCGCCAGCAGCTTGGAGAGCACTGAAAAACTGTTTTTT. Translation gives CASSLESTEKLFF.

The DNA for the CDR3 is TGCAGCGTGAAGACAGGTTACTCCTACGAGCAGTACTTC. Translation gives CSVKTGYSYEQYF. V usage is TRBV29-1 and J usage is TRBJ2-7; possible D gene TRBD1, 6 bases. Germline V lookup: CDR1 SQVTM, CDR2 ANQGSEA. Trimming took 6 bases from V and 0 from J, leaving 12 bases between them. This CDR3 has 13 residues.

The genes are TRBV7-8 and TRBJ2-5; tentative D call: TRBD2 (6 bases). Germline CDR1 reads SGHVS; CDR2 reads FQNEAQ. This CDR3 is built from 17 residues. V shed 2 bases and J shed 5 bases, with 21 bases lying between them. CDR3 sequence (DNA): TGTGCCAGCAGCTTATTCCCTCCTAGCGCAGAGGGGGAGACCCAGTACTTC. Its translation: CASSLFPPSAEGETQYF.

The chain links TRBV4-2 to TRBJ1-1; tentative D call: TRBD1 (5 bases). Germline V gene data show CDR1 as LGHNA and CDR2 as YNFKEQ. CDR3 length: 17 residues. V lost 4 bases, J lost 3 bases, and 21 bases lay in between. The CDR3 nucleotides read TGTGCCAGCAGCCCCGGGGCCGATTTGTGGAGGGACACTGAAGCTTTCTTT. It specifies CASSPGADLWRDTEAFF.

V is TRBV7-9 and J is TRBJ1-1; unclear D gene. The germline V gene encodes CDR1 SEHNR and CDR2 FQNEAQ (reference sequence). This CDR3 comprises 14 residues. V was pared by 5 bases and J by 5 bases, with 15 bases between. CDR3 sequence (DNA): TGTGCCAGCAGCCCCCAAAAAGATCGGACTGAAGCTTTCTTT. Translation: CASSPQKDRTEAFF.

The chain has TRBV19 and TRBJ1-2; maybe TRBD1 (5 bases). The V gene's germline CDR1 is LNHDA and CDR2 SQIVND (reference sequence). The CDR3 runs to 14 residues. Trimming took off 3 bases at V and 1 base at J, with 9 bases between the two ends. The DNA of the CDR3 is TGTGCCAGTAGTATGGGTCAGGGTAACTATGGCTACACCTTC. Protein: CASSMGQGNYGYTF.

The J gene is TRBJ1-6, the V gene TRBV27, with D uncertain. CDR3 length: 16 amino acids. V was shortened by 0 bases and J by 2 bases, with 8 bases between the two germline ends. Germline V lookup: CDR1 MNHEY, CDR2 SMNVEV (reference sequence). CDR3 nucleotides: TGTGCCAGCAGTTTATCCGGCGGGCCCTATAATTCACCCCTCCACTTT. Protein: CASSLSGGPYNSPLHF.

This chain's CDR3 is CASSPGPTSYGYTF. The CDR3 nucleotides are TGCGCCAGCAGTCCGGGACCGACAAGCTATGGCTACACCTTC. The chain employs TRBV10-1 and TRBJ1-2; TRBD1 might be the D (5 bases). Trimming removed 5 bases from V and 4 bases from J, with 14 bases in between. Germline loops: CDR1 WNHNN, CDR2 SYGVQD (reference sequence). The length of the CDR3 is 14 residues.